This T cell receptor beta chain was recorded in a study of neurological immune-mediated disorders (dated by TCRdb to between 2018 and 2021). Broadly, across the study: Of the 35 or so multiple sclerosis patients, around 30 had relapsing-remitting MS and 3 had secondary progressive MS. The study compared peripheral blood TCR-beta repertoires of HTLV-I-associated myelopathy (HAM/TSP) patients, multiple sclerosis patients and healthy controls using UMI-based sequencing. Longitudinal samples, technical triplicates and paired sorted CD4+ and CD8+ T-cell subsets, alongside PBMC samples, were included among the approximately 98 TCR-beta libraries. Of the 68 subjects in the cohort, approximately 15 were HAM/TSP patients, some 35 were multiple sclerosis patients, and about 20 were healthy controls. The investigation overall reported the following: In a phylogenetic analysis, the repertoires of 18 out of 34 MS patients fell into a single cluster of related CDR3 sequences, pointing to a possible signature at the repertoire level. No clinical or MRI features were associated with the MS cluster, and the authors said that larger cohorts are needed. Across subjects, expanded clones never shared an identical CDR3 amino acid sequence, which suggests that the TCR-beta repertoires in every group were private. TCR clonal expansion was highest in HAM/TSP patients and lowest in MS patients, with MS patients falling below even healthy controls.

cDNA synthesis used template-switch 5'RACE with a primer carrying a 10-nucleotide random unique molecular identifier tagging each TCR transcript. Each sequencing run produced over 160 million TCR-beta sequences covering 15-18 subjects. The RNeasy kit was used to extract total RNA. Using the KAPA Real-time Library Amplification kit, TCR-beta VDJ regions were amplified with primers for the TCR constant region and the 5'RACE anchor. A first PCR added sample indexes and Illumina adaptors, after which a second PCR increased the library yield. After Ampure bead purification, the TCR product of roughly 650 bp was size-selected on a 2% E-gel SizeSelection system. Library quality was checked on a Bioanalyzer, concentration was measured with Qubit, and libraries were quantified with the Kapa Library Quantification kit before pooling. An Illumina HiSeq 2500 was used to sequence the libraries paired-end at 2 x 150 bp. To increase sequence diversity, about 23-32% phiX was spiked into each library pool. On the authors' methods: The quality-filtered reads were processed with the UMI-based MiGEC pipeline, whose error correction step removed more than 80% of the raw TCR sequences. VDJ genes were aligned to IMGT germline references, and clonotypes were defined by unique CDR3 amino acid sequence plus V-J genes. Clonal expansion, Shannon diversity and CDR3 relatedness were evaluated with VDJtools (CalcPairwiseDistances, ClusterSamples), while phylogenetic trees were built in CLCbio workbench. Using coefficient-of-variation modelling across technical triplicates, the study counted a clone as expanded if it had at least 8 unique UMIs. TCRdb passed the public sequencing reads through fastp at Q25 and MiXCR, retaining productive beta sequences. A single entry per CDR3 protein holds the most common genes and DNA from its merged rows. These V and J calls derive from TCRdb rather than the authors' analysis. Counted in this sample were about 66,000 distinct CDR3 sequences; around 5.2% of them appeared once. Less than 3.5% of the sample belongs to the ten largest clones.

Libraries from unsorted PBMCs were made from 2 million PBMCs kept in RNAlater at -80 degrees C until RNA extraction. The multiple sclerosis patients were enrolled in a US clinical protocol that evaluated disease progression with magnetic resonance imaging. Peripheral blood was subjected to Ficoll-Hypaque density gradient centrifugation to isolate PBMCs, which were then cryopreserved in liquid nitrogen. From cysteine to phenylalanine, the CDR3 is 16 amino acids long. Only CDR3 DNA is held: 48 bases, read in frame from base 1. V and J are truncated by 0 bases and 0 bases respectively, leaving an intervening sequence of 12 bases. CDR1 and CDR2 are read off the germline V gene (reference sequence) as DFQATT and SNEGSKA. This clonotype was picked up many times. Its antigen is unknown. Within one base of it there is no much larger clone, and no base qualities were kept.

Sequencing used PBMCs. The receptor comes from a woman aged 25 to 39 with multiple sclerosis. The rearrangement joined TRBV20-1 to TRBJ2-1; the D gene is perhaps TRBD1, on 6 matching bases. The encoded CDR3 is CSARDRGSASYNEQFF. The sequenced DNA is TGCAGTGCTAGAGACAGGGGTAGCGCCTCCTACAATGAGCAGTTCTTC.